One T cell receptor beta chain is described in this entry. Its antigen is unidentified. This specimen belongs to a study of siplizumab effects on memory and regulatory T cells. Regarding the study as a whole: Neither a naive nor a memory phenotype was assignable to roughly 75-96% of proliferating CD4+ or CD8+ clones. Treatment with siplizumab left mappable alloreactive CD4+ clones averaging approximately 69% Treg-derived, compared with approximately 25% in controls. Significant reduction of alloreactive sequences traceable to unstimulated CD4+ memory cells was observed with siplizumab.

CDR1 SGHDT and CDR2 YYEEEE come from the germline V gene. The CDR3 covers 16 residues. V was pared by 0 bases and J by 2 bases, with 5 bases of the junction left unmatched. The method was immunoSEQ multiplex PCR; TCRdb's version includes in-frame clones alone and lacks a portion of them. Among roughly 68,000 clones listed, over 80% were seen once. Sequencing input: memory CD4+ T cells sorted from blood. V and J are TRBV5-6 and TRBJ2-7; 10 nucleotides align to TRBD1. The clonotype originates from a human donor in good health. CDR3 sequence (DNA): TGTGCCAGCAGCTTGGAGGGACAGGGGTCCACCTACGAGCAGTACTTC. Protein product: CASSLEGQGSTYEQYF.